These 6 T cell receptor beta chains came from one sample sequenced in a study of blood T cell repertoires in COVID-19. Some clones are missing from TCRdb's copy, which holds only in-frame ones; the method was immunoSEQ multiplex PCR. The repertoire holds 200,000 to 250,000 clones, approximately 86% seen once, with 3% to 4% in the top ten. Sample: peripheral blood. These receptors all stem from a woman older than 75 with acute or convalescent COVID-19.

The rearrangement joins TRBV4-2 to TRBJ1-2; 7 bases fit TRBD1. This CDR3 contains 14 residues. The trim removed 5 bases at V and 3 bases at J, leaving 6 bases unmatched. Per the germline V gene, CDR1 is LGHNA and CDR2 is YNFKEQ. DNA for the CDR3: TGTGCCAGCAGCACCCGGGACAGCTACTATGGCTACACCTTC. It specifies CASSTRDSYYGYTF.

The chain is built from TRBV19 and TRBJ2-7, with 10 bases identical to TRBD1. Per germline, CDR1 LNHDA and CDR2 SQIVND (reference sequence). The CDR3 totals 15 residues. With V trimmed by 6 bases and J by 5 bases, 10 bases remained unmatched. The CDR3 region is CASRLGQGRGDEQYF. The CDR3 DNA sequence: TGTGCCAGTAGGCTGGGACAGGGGCGAGGGGACGAGCAGTACTTC.

This clone was seen a single time. The chain carries TRBV19 and TRBJ1-3; 10 bases align to TRBD1. CDR3 length: 16 amino acids. J lost 2 bases, V lost 9 bases, and 10 bases had no gene match. Germline V gene sequence: CDR1 LNHDA, CDR2 SQIVND (reference sequence). CDR3: CASLGQGRQAGNTIYF. The DNA of the CDR3 is TGTGCCAGCCTGGGACAGGGGCGCCAGGCTGGAAACACCATATATTTT.

J is TRBJ1-2 and V is TRBV12-3 or TRBV12-4, with D unresolved. Trimming stripped 6 bases from V and 7 bases from J, with 12 bases between. There are 12 residues in the CDR3. The DNA for the CDR3 is TGTGCCAGCAGCTTACTCCGCGGTGGCTACACCTTC. Translation gives CASSLLRGGYTF.

CDR3: CASSGQAGDYGYTF. The CDR3 DNA is TGTGCCAGTAGCGGACAGGCTGGGGACTATGGCTACACCTTC. J is TRBJ1-2 and V is TRBV19; 7 bases are a match to TRBD1. The CDR3 runs to 14 residues. The ends lost 6 bases at V and 3 bases at J; junction bases unmatched: 7. CDR1 and CDR2 from the germline V gene are LNHDA and SQIVND (reference sequence).

The chain's CDR3 is CASSIDEARSSGNTIYF. The CDR3 DNA reads as TGTGCCAGTAGTATTGATGAGGCCCGTAGCTCTGGAAACACCATATATTTT. This sequence joins TRBV19 and TRBJ1-3; D is undetermined. This CDR3 has 17 amino acids. Trimming removed 3 bases from V and 0 bases from J, with 15 bases in between. Per the germline V gene, CDR1 is LNHDA and CDR2 is SQIVND (reference sequence).